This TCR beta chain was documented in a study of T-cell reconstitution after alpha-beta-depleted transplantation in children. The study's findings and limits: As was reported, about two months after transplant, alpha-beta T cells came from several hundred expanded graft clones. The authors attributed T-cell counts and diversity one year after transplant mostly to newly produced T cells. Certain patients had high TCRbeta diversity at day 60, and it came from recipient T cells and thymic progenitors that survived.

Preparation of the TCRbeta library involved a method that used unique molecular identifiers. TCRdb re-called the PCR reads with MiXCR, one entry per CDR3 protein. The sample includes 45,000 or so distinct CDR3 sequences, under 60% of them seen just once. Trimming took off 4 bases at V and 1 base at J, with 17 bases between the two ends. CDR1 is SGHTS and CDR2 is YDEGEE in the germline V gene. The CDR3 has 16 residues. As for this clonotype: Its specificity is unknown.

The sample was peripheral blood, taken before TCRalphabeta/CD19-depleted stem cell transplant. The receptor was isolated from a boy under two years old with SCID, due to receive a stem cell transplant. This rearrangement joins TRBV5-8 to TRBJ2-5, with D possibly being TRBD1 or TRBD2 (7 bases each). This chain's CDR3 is CASSPQGTGGQETQYF. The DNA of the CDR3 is TGTGCCAGCAGCCCACAGGGGACGGGGGGCCAAGAGACCCAGTACTTC.